The clone carrying this T cell receptor (beta chain) has just one count. CDR1 is MDHEN, CDR2 SYDVKM, per germline. There are 15 residues in the CDR3. J lost 5 bases, V lost 6 bases, and 11 bases had no gene match. The data belong to a study of blood T cell repertoires in COVID-19. Study-level information: Spain, Italy and the United States supplied samples that represented acute and convalescent COVID-19.

Study processing details: Cell counts per sample came from amplifying reference gene primers. The method was immunoSEQ multiplex PCR; TCRdb's version includes in-frame clones alone and lacks a portion of them. V, J and clone size are those of that table, while D and trimming were read from the DNA. The sample shows about 310,000 clones, roughly 91% of them seen only once. This TCR was recovered from a middle-aged man with active or convalescent COVID-19. Material for sequencing was peripheral blood. The chain uses TRBV28 and TRBJ2-7, with 9 nucleotides matching TRBD1. The CDR3 here is CASSLQGARPDEQYF. The CDR3 DNA follows: TGTGCCAGCAGCCTACAGGGGGCGAGACCTGACGAGCAGTACTTC.